What follows describes a single T cell receptor (beta chain). What this receptor recognizes is not known. There are no base qualities to consult, and no much larger clone falls within one base. The Qiagen DNeasy kit was used to extract genomic DNA both from unsorted PBMCs and from the negatively selected CD4+ and CD8+ fractions. TCR beta CDR3 regions were subjected to amplification by immunoSEQ multiplex PCR with primers that anneal to V and J segments. A synthetic immune receptor repertoire was used to minimize amplification bias, and remaining bias was computationally removed after sequencing. The authors' analysis ran thus. Custom Python scripts were used to quantify repertoire diversity as the Shannon entropy index. The unsorted, CD4+ and CD8+ repertoires were each analyzed separately, with the exception of combined analyses, where CD4+ and CD8+ sequences were merged in silico. A clone was considered expanded if an increase in frequency of at least 2-fold after treatment relative to C1D1 was found, and a pseudocount of 0.5 was applied to clones undetected at baseline. Clones with 0 or 1 copy at C1D1 were defined as singleton clones, while clones with 2 or more copies were defined as non-singleton clones. Clones expanded in unsorted samples were annotated as CD4+, CD8+ or unknown by matching protein sequences in sorted samples from the same patient. Wilcoxon tests on paired samples were used to test changes in diversity from C1D1 to C4D1. The table comes from immuneACCESS by way of TCRdb, which keeps in-frame sequences with V and J called. Part of the clones is missing from these tables; in studies checked, under half for an unresolved V gene and the rest for unknown reasons. The D gene and trimming were derived from the DNA, and the V and J assignments and clone size from that table. Here the sample has 38,000 or so clones; around 86% occur a single time. The top ten hold 8.5% to 10% of the sample.

This entry comes from a study of PD-1 blockade in classical Hodgkin lymphoma (dated by TCRdb to about 2020). Turning to the overall study: Nivolumab dosing was 3 mg/kg intravenously every 2 weeks, continuing until either disease progression or unacceptable toxicity. The study used CyTOF and TCR beta sequencing to define a peripheral blood immune signature of response to PD-1 blockade in classical Hodgkin lymphoma.

Broad study findings and their caveats: Newly diagnosed patients were reported to have lower baseline TCR diversity than healthy donors, and relapsed/refractory patients were reported to have lower baseline TCR diversity still. CD4+ but not CD8+ TCR diversity rose significantly by C4D1 (p=0.0027 vs p=0.16), most apparent in complete responders (p=0.02). Lower diversity was seen in patients whose nivolumab began less than 1 year after ASCT, and these patients were left out of later analyses so that immune reconstitution would not confound the results. Trial patients with a complete response had baseline diversity similar to that of newly diagnosed patients, while partial responders and progressors had significantly lower diversity. The study was restricted to a single clinical trial cohort, and the causes of repertoire differences, possibly disease activity or prior therapy, were left undefined.

A distance of 6 bases separates the germline ends of V and J, which lose 4 bases and 0 bases respectively. The germline V gene (reference sequence) gives CDR1 as MNHNY and CDR2 as SVGAGI. The CDR3 covers 13 residues, taking in both the cysteine and the phenylalanine. The retained sequence is limited to the CDR3, 39 bases, with the frame set at the first base. This specimen's time point label, interpreted: cycle 1 day 1 (C1D1), immediately before nivolumab initiation. Relapse after autologous stem cell transplantation had occurred in all trial patients, and cohorts A, B and C were distinguished by prior brentuximab vedotin exposure. A total of 50 to 70 patients with relapsed/refractory classical Hodgkin lymphoma made up the trial cohort, and each patient's best overall response was complete response, partial response or progressive disease. In the multi-cohort phase II CheckMate 205 trial, trial patients received single-agent nivolumab. An independent review committee assessed best overall response using the 2007 International Working Group response criteria. Trial PBMCs were collected immediately before nivolumab initiation (C1D1) and during therapy at cycle 2 day 1 and cycle 4 day 1. After peripheral blood was drawn into 8 mL Vacutainer Cell Preparation Tubes, PBMCs were isolated by centrifugation and then cryopreserved.

The receptor's source is a human donor with classical Hodgkin lymphoma. The chain is assembled from TRBV6-6 and TRBJ1-1, with the D gene call left open. Source: peripheral blood mononuclear cells (PBMCs), taken at baseline. The CDR3 protein: CASSSPLNTEAFF. The sequenced DNA is TGTGCCAGCAGTTCTCCTTTGAACACTGAAGCTTTCTTT.